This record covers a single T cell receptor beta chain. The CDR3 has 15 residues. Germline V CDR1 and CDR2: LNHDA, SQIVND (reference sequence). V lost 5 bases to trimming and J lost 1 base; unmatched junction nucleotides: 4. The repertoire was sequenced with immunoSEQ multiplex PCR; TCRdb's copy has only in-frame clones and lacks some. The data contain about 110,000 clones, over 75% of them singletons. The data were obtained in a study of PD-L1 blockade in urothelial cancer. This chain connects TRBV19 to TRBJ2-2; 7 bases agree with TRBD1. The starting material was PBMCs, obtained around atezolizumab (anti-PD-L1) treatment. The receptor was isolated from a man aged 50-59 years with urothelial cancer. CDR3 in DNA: TGTGCCAGTAGTCTTCAGGGGGTGAACACCGGGGAGCTGTTTTTT. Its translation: CASSLQGVNTGELFF. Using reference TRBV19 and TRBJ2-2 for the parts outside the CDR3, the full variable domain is DGGITQSPKYLFRKEGQNVTLSCEQNLNHDAMYWYRQDPGQGLRLIYYSQIVNDFQKGDIAEGYSVSREKKESFPLTVTSAQKNPTAFYLCASSLQGVNTGELFFGEGSRLTVL.